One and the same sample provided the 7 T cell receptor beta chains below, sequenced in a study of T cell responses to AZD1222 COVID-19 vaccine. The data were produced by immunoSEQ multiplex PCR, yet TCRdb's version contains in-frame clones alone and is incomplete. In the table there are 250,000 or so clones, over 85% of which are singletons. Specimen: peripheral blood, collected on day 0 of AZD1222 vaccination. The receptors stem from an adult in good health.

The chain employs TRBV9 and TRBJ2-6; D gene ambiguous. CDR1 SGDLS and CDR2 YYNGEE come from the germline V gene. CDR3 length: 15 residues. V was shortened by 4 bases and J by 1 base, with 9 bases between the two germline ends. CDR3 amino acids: CASSQGSSGANVLTF. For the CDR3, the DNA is TGTGCCAGCAGCCAAGGCAGTTCTGGGGCCAACGTCCTGACTTTC.

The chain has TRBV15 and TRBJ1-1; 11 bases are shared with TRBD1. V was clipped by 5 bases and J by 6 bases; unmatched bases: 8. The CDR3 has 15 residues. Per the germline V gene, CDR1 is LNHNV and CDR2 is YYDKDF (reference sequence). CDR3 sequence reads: CATSYRTGGMAEAFF. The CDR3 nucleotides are TGTGCCACCAGCTACAGGACAGGGGGCATGGCTGAAGCTTTCTTT.

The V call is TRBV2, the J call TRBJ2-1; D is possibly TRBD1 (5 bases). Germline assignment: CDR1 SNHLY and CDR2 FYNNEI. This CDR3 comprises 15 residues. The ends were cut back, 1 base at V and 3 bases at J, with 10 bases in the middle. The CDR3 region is CASSEGQGYYNEQFF. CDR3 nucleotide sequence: TGTGCCAGCAGTGAAGGCCAGGGATACTACAATGAGCAGTTCTTC. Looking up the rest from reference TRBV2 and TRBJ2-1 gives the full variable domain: EPEVTQTPSHQVTQMGQEVILRCVPISNHLYFYWYRQILGQKVEFLVSFYNNEISEKSEIFDDQFSVERPDGSNFTLKIRSTKLEDSAMYFCASSEGQGYYNEQFFGPGTRLTVL.

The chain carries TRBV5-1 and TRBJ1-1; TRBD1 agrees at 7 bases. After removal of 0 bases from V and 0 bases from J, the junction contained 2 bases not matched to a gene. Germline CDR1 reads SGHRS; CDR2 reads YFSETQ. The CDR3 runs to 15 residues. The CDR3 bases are TGCGCCAGCAGCTTGGAGGGACAGATGAACACTGAAGCTTTCTTT. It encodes CASSLEGQMNTEAFF.

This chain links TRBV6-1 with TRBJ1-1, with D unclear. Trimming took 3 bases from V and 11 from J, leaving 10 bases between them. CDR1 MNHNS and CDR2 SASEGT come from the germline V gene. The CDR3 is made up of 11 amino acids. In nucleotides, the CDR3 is TGTGCCAGCAGTGAGGCTATAGGGGCTTTCTTT. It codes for CASSEAIGAFF.

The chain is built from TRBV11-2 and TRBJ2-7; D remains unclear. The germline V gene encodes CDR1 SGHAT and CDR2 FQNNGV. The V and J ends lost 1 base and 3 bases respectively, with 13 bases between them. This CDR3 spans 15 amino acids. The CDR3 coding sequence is TGTGCCAGCAGCTTAGCCCGAACACGGTTCTACGAGCAGTACTTC. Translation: CASSLARTRFYEQYF.

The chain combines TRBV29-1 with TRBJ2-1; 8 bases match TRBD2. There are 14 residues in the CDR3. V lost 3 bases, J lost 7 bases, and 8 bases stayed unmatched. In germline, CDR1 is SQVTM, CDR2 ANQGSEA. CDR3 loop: CSVDFAGGVNEQFF. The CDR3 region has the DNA TGCAGCGTTGATTTCGCGGGAGGTGTGAATGAGCAGTTCTTC.